Each of the 30 T cell receptor beta chains below was sequenced from the same sample in a study of early stage breast cancer tumors. Profiling relied on immunoSEQ multiplex PCR, and the TCRdb table lists in-frame clones only, not all of them. The sample has over 11,000 clones, about four fifths seen once. Sequencing input: normal breast tissue next to the tumor. The receptors derive from a person aged 45 to 60 with breast cancer.

The rearrangement joins TRBV9 to TRBJ2-1, with 10 bases identical to TRBD2. In germline, CDR1 is SGDLS, CDR2 YYNGEE. Losses at the gene ends were 0 bases for V and 7 bases for J; bases not matched to a gene: 7. This CDR3 contains 16 residues. The CDR3 bases are TGTGCCAGCAGCGTAGGCATAGCGGGGGGTTTGAATGAGCAGTTCTTC. Residues: CASSVGIAGGLNEQFF.

The chain employs TRBV18 and TRBJ1-4; D is uncertain. CDR1 and CDR2 (germline): KGHSH, LQKENI. The length of the CDR3 is 14 residues. V lost 3 bases, J lost 0 bases, and 5 bases lay in between. CDR3 sequence: CASSPDTTNEKLFF. The DNA of the CDR3 is TGTGCCAGCTCACCGGATACAACTAATGAAAAACTGTTTTTT.

This chain joins TRBV15 and TRBJ1-5; the D is unclear. CDR3 size: 12 residues. Between the trimmed V and J ends, which lost 1 base and 4 bases, there was a span of 2 bases. Germline CDR1 reads LNHNV; CDR2 reads YYDKDF (reference sequence). As DNA, the CDR3 is TGTGCCACCAGCAGAGTAAATCAGCCCCAGCATTTT. Its protein product is CATSRVNQPQHF.

The chain employs TRBV4-3 and TRBJ2-7; D remains unclear. The germline V gene encodes CDR1 LGHNA and CDR2 YSLEER. The CDR3 extends over 13 amino acids. Trimming removed 1 base at V and 1 base at J, with 5 bases between. In DNA form, the CDR3 reads TGCGCCAGCAGCCAAGGGCCGTCCTACGAGCAGTACTTC. It specifies CASSQGPSYEQYF.

The rearrangement joins TRBV7-2 to TRBJ2-1; perhaps TRBD2 as D (6 bases). V was clipped by 1 base and J by 10 bases, with 14 bases between them. CDR1 is SGHTA, CDR2 FQGNSA, per germline. The CDR3 length is 14 residues. The DNA for the CDR3 is TGTGCCAGCAGCTTAGATTGGGCTAGCGAAGAGCAGTTCTTC. Amino acid sequence: CASSLDWASEEQFF.

This chain links TRBV7-9 with TRBJ2-7; 9 bases line up with TRBD1. V lost 5 bases, J lost 6 bases, and 2 bases stayed unmatched. Germline-derived CDR1 and CDR2 are SEHNR and FQNEAQ (reference sequence). CDR3 length equals 12 residues. The CDR3 sequence: CASSRTGAEQYF. In DNA, the CDR3 is TGTGCCAGCAGCCGGACAGGGGCCGAGCAGTACTTC.

By share, this clone ranks as medium-sized (0.01 to 0.1%). This chain joins TRBV5-1 and TRBJ1-6, with 8 bases aligning to TRBD1. Trimming removed 5 bases from V and 5 bases from J; junction bases left unmatched: 9. Germline CDR1 is SGHRS and CDR2 is YFSETQ. The CDR3 spans 16 residues. This chain's CDR3 is CASRGGTGGNNSPLHF. The DNA of the CDR3 is TGCGCCAGCAGGGGCGGCACAGGGGGAAATAATTCACCCCTCCACTTT.

The chain joins TRBV2 to TRBJ2-1, with D perhaps TRBD1 (5 bases). Trimming took 7 bases from V and 4 from J, leaving 14 bases between them. The CDR3 covers 14 residues. Looked up from germline, CDR1 is SNHLY and CDR2 is FYNNEI. The CDR3 sequence: CASNTRQPYNEQFF. In DNA form, the CDR3 reads TGTGCCAGCAACACTCGACAGCCTTACAATGAGCAGTTCTTC.

The chain has TRBV15 and TRBJ2-5, with 11 bases lining up with TRBD2. With 1 base clipped from V and 4 bases from J, the junction kept 5 bases outside the gene matches. Germline V lookup: CDR1 LNHNV, CDR2 YYDKDF (reference sequence). This CDR3 has 16 residues. CDR3 residues: CATSRVAGTSGETQYF. The CDR3 DNA reads TGTGCCACCAGCAGAGTGGCCGGGACTAGCGGAGAGACCCAGTACTTC. The full variable domain, with the rest looked up from reference TRBV15 and TRBJ2-5, is DAMVIQNPRYQVTQFGKPVTLSCSQTLNHNVMYWYQQKSSQAPKLLFHYYDKDFNNEADTPDNFQSRRPNTSFCFLDIRSPGLGDTAMYLCATSRVAGTSGETQYFGPGTRLLVL.

This clone occurred a few times. This chain uses TRBV27 with TRBJ2-5, with 9 bases matching TRBD2. Germline values: CDR1 MNHEY, CDR2 SMNVEV (reference sequence). The J segment lost 5 bases and the V segment lost 1 base, leaving 8 bases of the junction unmatched. The CDR3 sequence is 16 residues long. The CDR3 sequence is CASSLFRISGSETQYF. CDR3 bases: TGTGCCAGCAGTTTATTTCGTATTAGCGGGAGTGAGACCCAGTACTTC.

The V and J genes are TRBV7-6 and TRBJ2-5; TRBD2 matches at 7 bases. The length of the CDR3 is 15 residues. From germline, CDR1 is SGHVS and CDR2 FNYEAQ. The V segment lost 5 bases and the J segment 7 bases; nucleotides outside the gene matches: 13. CDR3 amino acids: CASSPRNSGRGTQYF. As DNA, the CDR3 is TGTGCCAGCAGCCCAAGAAATAGCGGGCGTGGGACCCAGTACTTC.

This chain uses TRBV28 with TRBJ1-1; D is unclear. With 6 bases removed from V and 1 base from J, the gap between germline ends came to 12 bases. The germline gives CDR1 MDHEN, CDR2 SYDVKM. CDR3 length: 14 residues. The CDR3 region is CASRPPVGNTEAFF. In nucleotides, the CDR3 is TGTGCCAGCAGACCCCCGGTGGGGAACACTGAAGCTTTCTTT.

Here the CDR3 DNA reads TGTGCCAGCAGCTTAGAACGTCGTCAGCCCCAGCATTTT. Protein product: CASSLERRQPQHF. The V and J genes are TRBV11-2 and TRBJ1-5, with D hard to call. Germline V lookup: CDR1 SGHAT, CDR2 FQNNGV. The CDR3 spans 13 residues. Trimming cost V 0 bases and J 6 bases, with 6 bases left between them.

V usage is TRBV9 and J usage is TRBJ1-1; D is uncertain. Looked up from germline, CDR1 is SGDLS and CDR2 is YYNGEE. The CDR3 covers 15 residues. Trimming removed 0 bases from V and 0 bases from J, with 9 bases in between. Written as DNA, the CDR3 is TGTGCCAGCAGCGTAGGAACAGCCATGAACACTGAAGCTTTCTTT. Translated: CASSVGTAMNTEAFF.

J is TRBJ1-3 and V is TRBV7-8; D may be TRBD1 (5 bases). Per germline, CDR1 SGHVS and CDR2 FQNEAQ. The CDR3 contains 16 residues. V lost 1 base, J lost 4 bases, and 14 bases lay in between. The CDR3 sequence is CASSLEGRVGGNTIYF. The CDR3 DNA reads as TGTGCCAGCAGCTTAGAGGGCAGGGTGGGAGGAAACACCATATATTTT.

The genes are TRBV19 and TRBJ2-5, with D possibly TRBD1 on 5 matching bases. Germline V CDR1 and CDR2: LNHDA, SQIVND (reference sequence). V was shortened by 3 bases and J by 3 bases, with 14 bases between the two germline ends. The CDR3 covers 15 residues. CDR3 coding DNA: TGTGCCAGTAGTATCACCCGGCAGGGAAAAGAGACCCAGTACTTC. It yields the protein CASSITRQGKETQYF.

This chain joins TRBV7-9 and TRBJ2-7; TRBD2 matches 10 bases. The germline V gene encodes CDR1 SEHNR and CDR2 FQNEAQ (reference sequence). V lost 5 bases and J lost 5; bases outside the gene matches: 9. This CDR3 comprises 15 residues. CDR3 nucleotide sequence: TGTGCCAGCAGCCTCAGCGGGGGGGCTATTAACGAGCAGTACTTC. Protein product: CASSLSGGAINEQYF.

V gene TRBV2 combines with J gene TRBJ1-1, with a possible D match to TRBD1 (6 bases). Germline lookup yields CDR1 SNHLY and CDR2 FYNNEI. V was clipped by 6 bases and J by 3 bases, with 14 bases between them. This CDR3 has 14 residues. The DNA of the CDR3 is TGTGCCAGCAGACGGACAGATGAGGACACTGAAGCTTTCTTT. It translates to CASRRTDEDTEAFF.

J is TRBJ2-7 and V is TRBV28, with TRBD2 matching 8 bases. The J segment lost 6 bases and the V segment lost 3 bases, leaving 10 bases of the junction unmatched. In germline, CDR1 is MDHEN, CDR2 SYDVKM. This CDR3 has 15 residues. This CDR3 reads CASSFLTGGPGEQYF. CDR3 bases: TGTGCCAGCAGTTTCCTAACGGGGGGGCCTGGCGAGCAGTACTTC.

V and J are TRBV11-3 and TRBJ2-3, with D hard to call. Germline assignment: CDR1 SGHNT and CDR2 YENEEA. The V gene lost 1 base and the J gene lost 0 bases, with 5 bases spanning the gap. This CDR3 has 14 amino acids. The CDR3 loop reads CASSLGPSTDTQYF. CDR3 bases: TGTGCCAGCAGCTTAGGGCCTAGCACAGATACGCAGTATTTT.

This clone appeared a single time. V gene TRBV7-6 combines with J gene TRBJ1-6, with TRBD1 as a possible D gene (5 bases). The CDR3 is 18 amino acids. V lost 4 bases, J lost 4 bases, and 20 bases lay in between. Germline V gene data show CDR1 as SGHVS and CDR2 as FNYEAQ. The CDR3: CASSWVARGGGYNSPLHF. The CDR3 nucleotides are TGTGCCAGCAGCTGGGTGGCGAGGGGCGGTGGGTATAATTCACCCCTCCACTTT.

This clone has a handful of counts. The chain couples TRBV11-2 to TRBJ2-7; possible D gene TRBD2, 5 bases. Deletions cut 2 bases from V and 1 base from J, with 15 bases between. This CDR3 has 16 residues. CDR1 is SGHAT, CDR2 FQNNGV, per germline. The CDR3 nucleotides are TGTGCCAGCAGCTTAAACTCTCAAGCGGTTTCCTACGAGCAGTACTTC. Encoded protein: CASSLNSQAVSYEQYF.

The chain links TRBV2 to TRBJ2-3, with unresolved D. The CDR3 consists of 16 residues. From germline, CDR1 is SNHLY and CDR2 FYNNEI. Deletions cut 1 base from V and 0 bases from J, with 11 bases between. The CDR3 DNA is TGTGCCAGCAGTGAAGAACCAGCCCGTAGCACAGATACGCAGTATTTT. This sequence encodes CASSEEPARSTDTQYF.

This chain joins TRBV18 and TRBJ1-2; 7 bases fit TRBD1. Germline CDR1 reads KGHSH; CDR2 reads LQKENI. V dropped 5 bases and J dropped 2; count of bases not matched to a gene: 2. This CDR3 region has 13 residues. This CDR3 reads CASSSGQNYGYTF. CDR3 DNA sequence: TGTGCCAGCTCATCGGGACAGAACTATGGCTACACCTTC.

This CDR3 reads CASSSGTDTYNEQFF. For the CDR3, the DNA is TGTGCCAGCAGCTCCGGGACAGACACCTACAATGAGCAGTTCTTC. The V call is TRBV5-4, the J call TRBJ2-1; 7 positions match TRBD1. The J segment lost 2 bases and the V segment lost 3 bases, leaving 5 bases of the junction unmatched. The CDR3 runs 15 residues. Germline V gene data show CDR1 as SGHNT and CDR2 as YYREEE (reference sequence).

The chain joins TRBV5-1 to TRBJ2-2; 9 bases map to TRBD1. The CDR3 contains 14 residues. The V gene's germline CDR1 is SGHRS and CDR2 YFSETQ. J lost 5 bases, V lost 3 bases, and 2 bases had no gene match. The CDR3 DNA is TGCGCCAGCAGCTCCGGGACAGGGACCGGGGAGCTGTTTTTT. Its protein is CASSSGTGTGELFF.

CDR3 loop: CASSLGTGNYEQYF. CDR3 sequence (DNA): TGTGCCAGCAGCTTAGGGACAGGGAACTACGAGCAGTACTTC. The V call is TRBV13, the J call TRBJ2-7; 7 bases agree with TRBD1. The CDR3 spans 14 residues. The V gene end was trimmed by 0 bases and the J gene end by 3 bases; junction bases not matched to a gene: 2. CDR1 is PRHDT, CDR2 FYEKMQ, per germline (reference sequence). The entire variable domain, with the rest obtained from reference TRBV13 and TRBJ2-7, is as follows: AAGVIQSPRHLIKEKRETATLKCYPIPRHDTVYWYQQGPGQDPQFLISFYEKMQSDKGSIPDRFSAQQFSDYHSELNMSSLELGDSALYFCASSLGTGNYEQYFGPGTRLTVT.

The rearrangement joins TRBV29-1 to TRBJ1-1; maybe TRBD1 (6 bases). This CDR3 comprises 16 residues. Germline V gene data show CDR1 as SQVTM and CDR2 as ANQGSEA. CDR3 in amino acids: CRISGVGDSMNTEAFF. CDR3 DNA: TGCAGAATATCAGGGGTGGGGGACTCGATGAACACTGAAGCTTTCTTT.

The table lists this clone with a few counts. The chain combines TRBV30 with TRBJ2-1, with D tentatively TRBD1 or TRBD2 (5 bases each). V lost 5 bases to trimming and J lost 5 bases, with 13 bases between them. The CDR3 contains 13 residues. CDR1 is GTSNPN and CDR2 is SVGIG in the germline V gene (reference sequence). CDR3: CAWGTGLNNEQFF. CDR3 bases: TGTGCCTGGGGAACGGGGCTAAACAATGAGCAGTTCTTC.

The V call is TRBV6-5, the J call TRBJ2-1; either TRBD1 or TRBD2 may fit D (5 bases each). V was pared by 7 bases and J by 0 bases, with 13 bases between. From germline, CDR1 is MNHEY and CDR2 SVGAGI. The CDR3 is made up of 15 amino acids. CDR3 sequence (DNA): TGTGCCAGCAAGGGACGGTCAAGCTCCTACAATGAGCAGTTCTTC. This encodes CASKGRSSSYNEQFF.